Below are 16 T cell receptor beta chains sequenced from a single sample in a study of blood T cell repertoires in COVID-19. Here immunoSEQ multiplex PCR was the method, and the copy in TCRdb shows in-frame clones only, minus some. The sample consists of roughly 280,000 clones, about 88% of them appearing once. Sequencing input: peripheral blood. The receptors here all came from a woman aged 25 to 45 with COVID-19, enrolled during active disease.

The V and J genes are TRBV4-1 and TRBJ2-2; D is perhaps TRBD2 (7 bases). CDR3 length: 14 residues. V dropped 5 bases and J dropped 7 bases, with 14 bases sitting between them. CDR1 and CDR2 (germline): MGHRA, YSYEKL. The CDR3 loop reads CASSIRGGFGELFF. The CDR3, as DNA: TGCGCCAGCAGCATAAGGGGGGGGTTCGGGGAGCTGTTTTTT.

The rearrangement joins TRBV9 to TRBJ2-1, with 8 bases identical to TRBD2. The CDR3 length is 15 residues. Germline CDR1 reads SGDLS; CDR2 reads YYNGEE. V dropped 2 bases and J dropped 5; count of bases not matched to a gene: 6. CDR3 DNA sequence: TGTGCCAGCAGCGTGACCGGGACTAGAGACAATGAGCAGTTCTTC. Protein: CASSVTGTRDNEQFF.

CDR3 amino acids: CASSLGGRATTDTQYF. The DNA of the CDR3 is TGCGCCAGCAGCTTGGGTGGGAGGGCCACTACAGATACGCAGTATTTT. The chain recombines TRBV5-1 with TRBJ2-3; TRBD2 agrees at 7 bases. CDR1 is SGHRS, CDR2 YFSETQ, per germline. This CDR3 spans 16 amino acids. The V segment lost 0 bases and the J segment 3 bases; nucleotides outside the gene matches: 7.

The rearrangement uses TRBV7-9 and TRBJ1-6, with 10 bases fitting TRBD1. The CDR3 spans 17 residues. Per the germline V gene, CDR1 is SEHNR and CDR2 is FQNEAQ (reference sequence). The V segment lost 5 bases and the J segment 7 bases; nucleotides outside the gene matches: 11. CDR3 DNA sequence: TGTGCCAGCAGCCTAGGGGCAGACAGGGGGCTGAATTCACCCCTCCACTTT. This sequence encodes CASSLGADRGLNSPLHF.

This clone was observed a handful of times. The rearrangement links TRBV7-9 to TRBJ2-2; 10 bases map to TRBD1. Germline CDR1 SEHNR, CDR2 FQNEAQ (reference sequence). The CDR3 is made up of 17 amino acids. V was pared by 1 base and J by 6 bases, with 8 bases of the junction left unmatched. The DNA of the CDR3 is TGTGCCAGCAGCTTAGTCCCCGGGACAGGGGCACCCGGGGAGCTGTTTTTT. Amino acids: CASSLVPGTGAPGELFF.

J is TRBJ2-1 and V is TRBV7-3, with 11 bases lining up with TRBD1. Per germline, CDR1 SGHTA and CDR2 FQGTGA. There are 15 residues in the CDR3. V gave up 5 bases and J gave up 8 bases; unmatched junction bases: 8. The CDR3 reads CASSEGQGVFDEQFF. CDR3 in DNA: TGTGCCAGCAGCGAGGGACAGGGGGTTTTTGATGAGCAGTTCTTC.

The genes are TRBV19 and TRBJ2-7, with D possibly being TRBD2 (5 bases). The CDR3 length is 14 residues. V lost 3 bases to trimming and J lost 5 bases, with 14 bases between them. CDR1 LNHDA and CDR2 SQIVND come from the germline V gene (reference sequence). The CDR3 is CASSIGRRADEQYF. CDR3 DNA sequence: TGTGCCAGTAGTATCGGACGGCGAGCGGACGAGCAGTACTTC.

The chain has TRBV28 and TRBJ1-2, with no clear D. Germline lookup yields CDR1 MDHEN and CDR2 SYDVKM. The CDR3 spans 13 residues. Trimming took 3 bases from V and 2 from J, leaving 7 bases between them. The CDR3 spells CASSLAQNYGYTF. The CDR3 DNA sequence: TGTGCCAGCAGTTTGGCACAGAACTATGGCTACACCTTC.

This rearrangement joins TRBV5-1 to TRBJ2-1, with 8 bases lining up with TRBD1. The CDR3 consists of 15 residues. The germline V gene encodes CDR1 SGHRS and CDR2 YFSETQ. V lost 4 bases, J lost 3 bases, and 6 bases stayed unmatched. In nucleotides, the CDR3 is TGCGCCAGCAGCCCGGCTGGACAGGGCTACAATGAGCAGTTCTTC. Its protein is CASSPAGQGYNEQFF.

The chain combines TRBV5-5 with TRBJ2-5, with a tentative D call TRBD2 (5 bases). The CDR3 sequence is 14 residues long. Looked up from germline, CDR1 is SGHKS and CDR2 is YYEKEE (reference sequence). Trimming shortened V by 4 bases and J by 5 bases, and 15 bases separated the two germline ends. Here the CDR3 reads CASSPIYPGETQYF. In DNA form, the CDR3 reads TGTGCCAGCAGCCCCATCTACCCGGGGGAGACCCAGTACTTC.

The CDR3 region is CASSLSRAGELEQYF. For the CDR3, the DNA is TGCGCCAGCAGCTTGAGTCGAGCGGGAGAACTCGAGCAGTACTTC. The chain is built from TRBV5-1 and TRBJ2-7, with 8 positions matching TRBD2. The V and J ends lost 1 base and 6 bases, in that order; junction bases with no gene match: 9. Germline CDR1 SGHRS, CDR2 YFSETQ. This CDR3 spans 15 amino acids.

The rearrangement joins TRBV7-2 to TRBJ2-3, with a tentative D call TRBD1 (6 bases). The germline V and J ends were trimmed by 3 bases and 2 bases, with 9 bases remaining between them. Germline V gives CDR1 SGHTA, CDR2 FQGNSA. This CDR3 spans 14 amino acids. The CDR3 region is CASSFRDTTDTQYF. CDR3 coding DNA: TGTGCCAGCAGCTTCCGGGACACCACAGATACGCAGTATTTT.

The V and J genes are TRBV6-6 and TRBJ1-1, with D possibly matching TRBD1 (6 bases). The germline V and J ends were trimmed by 7 bases and 2 bases, with 8 bases remaining between them. This CDR3 spans 12 amino acids. Germline V gene data show CDR1 as MNHNY and CDR2 as SVGAGI (reference sequence). CDR3 DNA sequence: TGTGCCAGCAACAGGGTCAACACTGAAGCTTTCTTT. The encoded protein is CASNRVNTEAFF.

J is TRBJ2-7 and V is TRBV6-5; D gene ambiguous. Germline-derived CDR1 and CDR2 are MNHEY and SVGAGI. V gave up 4 bases and J gave up 6 bases, with 10 bases separating them. The CDR3 loop spans 12 amino acids. In DNA, the CDR3 is TGTGCCAGCAGTTGGTCGGGTTCCGAGCAGTACTTC. Residues: CASSWSGSEQYF.

This chain's CDR3 is CASSLAGEYGYTF. The CDR3 DNA follows: TGTGCCAGCAGCTTGGCCGGGGAATATGGCTACACCTTC. The chain couples TRBV5-6 to TRBJ1-2; D gene unclear. There are 13 residues in the CDR3. Germline V lookup: CDR1 SGHDT, CDR2 YYEEEE. V was shortened by 0 bases and J by 5 bases, with 8 bases between the two germline ends.

V gene TRBV28 combines with J gene TRBJ1-2, with a possible D match to TRBD1 (6 bases). The CDR3 runs 15 residues. V shed 7 bases and J shed 2 bases, with 17 bases lying between them. Germline V gene lookup returns CDR1 MDHEN and CDR2 SYDVKM. The chain's CDR3 is CASTILGQLNYGYTF. Here the CDR3 DNA reads TGTGCCAGCACCATACTCGGACAGCTAAACTATGGCTACACCTTC.